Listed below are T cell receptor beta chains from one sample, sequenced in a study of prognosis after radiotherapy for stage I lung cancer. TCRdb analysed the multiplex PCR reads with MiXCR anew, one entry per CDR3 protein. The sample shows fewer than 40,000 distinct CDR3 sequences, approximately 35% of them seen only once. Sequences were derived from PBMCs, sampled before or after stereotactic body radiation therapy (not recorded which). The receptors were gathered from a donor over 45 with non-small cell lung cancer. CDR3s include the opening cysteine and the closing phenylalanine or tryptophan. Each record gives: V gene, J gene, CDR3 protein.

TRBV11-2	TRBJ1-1	CASSPHTGGAEAFF
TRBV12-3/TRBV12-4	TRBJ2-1	CASSLHKTGGKDDEQFF
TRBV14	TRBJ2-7	CASSLGGSLYEQYF
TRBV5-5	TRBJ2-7	CASSFGTGPYEQYF
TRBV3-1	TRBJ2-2	CASSPLGWNTGELFF
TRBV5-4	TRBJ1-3	CASISGTEQFSGNTIYF
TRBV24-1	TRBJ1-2	CATSERDGTSGSYGYTF
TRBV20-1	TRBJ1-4	CSARGGGTNEKLFF
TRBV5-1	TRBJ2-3	CASSLGGRVSTDTQYF
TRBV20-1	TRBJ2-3	CSAPPGGQDTQYF
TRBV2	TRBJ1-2	CASRRGLQVYGYTF
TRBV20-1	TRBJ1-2	CNLDPNYGYTF